One and the same sample provided the 27 T cell receptor beta chains below, sequenced in a study of beta chain features in type 1 diabetes. Study outcomes and limitations: A moderate, significant TCRB CDR3 shortening appeared in type 1 diabetes across four CD4+ subsets.

What was sequenced were expressed TCRB transcripts, since all of the isolated RNA had been reverse transcribed. Profiling relied on immunoSEQ multiplex PCR, and the TCRdb table lists in-frame clones only, not all of them. The sample has roughly 330,000 clones, about 14% seen once; the top ten hold roughly 0.016%. For these receptors, no antigen is known. Sequences were obtained from naive CD4+ T cells from blood. The receptor source for this set is a woman between 18 and 30 years old with type 1 diabetes.

The V and J genes are TRBV30 and TRBJ2-5, with 8 bases matching TRBD1. Germline CDR1 and CDR2: GTSNPN and SVGIG (reference sequence). V gave up 0 bases and J gave up 1 base; unmatched junction bases: 1. This CDR3 has 14 amino acids. CDR3 bases: TGTGCCTGGAGTGTACAGGGGGTCCAAGAGACCCAGTACTTC. Residues: CAWSVQGVQETQYF. Together with reference TRBV30 and TRBJ2-5, the CDR3 gives the full variable domain: SQTIHQWPATLVQPVGSPLSLECTVEGTSNPNLYWYRQAAGRGLQLLFYSVGIGQISSEVPQNLSASRPQDRQFILSSKKLLLSDSGFYLCAWSVQGVQETQYFGPGTRLLVL.

The chain joins TRBV9 to TRBJ2-3, with a possible D match to TRBD1 (5 bases). The CDR3 is 13 residues long. V shed 0 bases and J shed 4 bases, with 6 bases lying between them. Germline CDR1 is SGDLS and CDR2 is YYNGEE. The CDR3 protein is CASSVGGSDTQYF. The CDR3 DNA sequence: TGTGCCAGCAGCGTAGGGGGCTCAGATACGCAGTATTTT.

The genes are TRBV25-1 and TRBJ1-1; 11 bases are a match to TRBD1. J was trimmed by 4 bases and V by 3 bases; bases with no gene match: 10. The CDR3 is made up of 17 amino acids. Germline values: CDR1 MGHDK, CDR2 SYGVNS. The CDR3 here is CASSELGTGTGGTEAFF. Here the CDR3 DNA reads TGTGCCAGCAGTGAGCTAGGGACCGGGACAGGGGGCACTGAAGCTTTCTTT.

This rearrangement joins TRBV28 to TRBJ2-1, with D tentatively TRBD2 (6 bases). This CDR3 comprises 15 residues. Looked up from germline, CDR1 is MDHEN and CDR2 is SYDVKM. Trimming stripped 7 bases from V and 6 bases from J, with 19 bases between. The CDR3 sequence is CASITGGINSNEQFF. The DNA for the CDR3 is TGTGCCAGCATCACCGGAGGGATTAATAGCAATGAGCAGTTCTTC.

The chain couples TRBV29-1 to TRBJ1-5; 9 bases fit TRBD1. This CDR3 has 13 residues. The V and J ends lost 7 bases and 5 bases, in that order; junction bases with no gene match: 6. CDR1 and CDR2 (germline): SQVTM, ANQGSEA. The CDR3 sequence: CSAKTGGDQPQHF. In DNA form, the CDR3 reads TGCAGCGCCAAGACAGGGGGGGATCAGCCCCAGCATTTT.

This clone was counted between two and nine times. The chain has TRBV13 and TRBJ2-5; TRBD1 matches at 9 bases. The germline CDR1 and CDR2 sequences are PRHDT and FYEKMQ (reference sequence). With 0 bases clipped from V and 3 bases from J, the junction kept 11 bases outside the gene matches. This CDR3 is 18 amino acids long. CDR3 sequence (DNA): TGTGCCAGCAGCTTAGGCCGACTGGACAGGGGCGGGGAAGAGACCCAGTACTTC. Protein product: CASSLGRLDRGGEETQYF. The whole variable domain, remainder taken from reference TRBV13 and TRBJ2-5, is AAGVIQSPRHLIKEKRETATLKCYPIPRHDTVYWYQQGPGQDPQFLISFYEKMQSDKGSIPDRFSAQQFSDYHSELNMSSLELGDSALYFCASSLGRLDRGGEETQYFGPGTRLLVL.

The chain has TRBV5-1 and TRBJ1-2; D uncertain. The V and J ends lost 2 bases and 4 bases respectively, with 12 bases between them. The CDR3 consists of 14 residues. The V gene's germline CDR1 is SGHRS and CDR2 YFSETQ. The CDR3 DNA reads as TGCGCCAGCAGCTTTGTGGGCTCCGGCTATGGCTACACCTTC. Its protein is CASSFVGSGYGYTF.

This clone was detected a few times. The chain uses TRBV7-2 and TRBJ1-5; no definite D call. The CDR3 covers 13 residues. Trimming took off 2 bases at V and 5 bases at J, with 7 bases between the two ends. The germline gives CDR1 SGHTA, CDR2 FQGNSA. Here the CDR3 DNA reads TGTGCCAGCAGCTTAATCAATTATCAGCCCCAGCATTTT. Its protein product is CASSLINYQPQHF.

The rearrangement uses TRBV7-2 and TRBJ1-5; 7 bases map to TRBD1. The CDR3 is 14 amino acids. The V gene's germline CDR1 is SGHTA and CDR2 FQGNSA. After removal of 5 bases from V and 6 bases from J, the junction contained 7 bases not matched to a gene. CDR3 coding DNA: TGTGCCAGCAGCGTTGGGACAGATACTCAGCCCCAGCATTTT. Protein sequence: CASSVGTDTQPQHF.

The chain links TRBV29-1 to TRBJ1-2; TRBD1 might be the D (6 bases). The CDR3 is 10 residues long. Trimming took off 6 bases at V and 6 bases at J, with 8 bases between the two ends. Germline assignment: CDR1 SQVTM and CDR2 ANQGSEA. CDR3: CSVQGDGYTF. In DNA form, the CDR3 reads TGCAGCGTACAGGGAGATGGCTACACCTTC.

The CDR3 DNA sequence: TGTGCCAGCAGCCACAGAAGGCGGACTAGCGGGAGCACAGATACGCAGTATTTT. As protein: CASSHRRRTSGSTDTQYF. V and J are TRBV14 and TRBJ2-3; TRBD2 agrees at 11 bases. The junction had 8 bases not matched to a gene; V was cut back by 3 bases and J by 0 bases. The CDR3 has 18 residues. Germline CDR1 reads SGHDN; CDR2 reads FVKESK. The full variable domain, completed using reference TRBV14 and TRBJ2-3, is EAGVTQFPSHSVIEKGQTVTLRCDPISGHDNLYWYRRVMGKEIKFLLHFVKESKQDESGMPNNRFLAERTGGTYSTLKVQPAELEDSGVYFCASSHRRRTSGSTDTQYFGPGTRLTVL.

This clone turned up a few times. This sequence joins TRBV7-6 and TRBJ2-7; 10 bases fit TRBD1. The V and J ends lost 3 bases and 6 bases, in that order; junction bases with no gene match: 2. The germline gives CDR1 SGHVS, CDR2 FNYEAQ. The CDR3 is 13 amino acids. CDR3 nucleotides: TGTGCCAGCAGCTTCCGGGACAGGGGCGAGCAGTACTTC. Residues: CASSFRDRGEQYF.

This clone was counted only a few times. This chain connects TRBV11-2 to TRBJ2-2; D unclear. The CDR3 has 12 residues. Looked up from germline, CDR1 is SGHAT and CDR2 is FQNNGV. V dropped 3 bases and J dropped 3 bases, with 2 bases sitting between them. The DNA for the CDR3 is TGTGCCAGCAGCTTCTACACCGGGGAGCTGTTTTTT. Protein product: CASSFYTGELFF.

This clone was recorded a few times. The rearrangement links TRBV23-1 to TRBJ2-7, with D possibly matching TRBD1 (5 bases). TRBV23-1 is an ORF, with its function uncertain. Trimming stripped 0 bases from V and 2 bases from J, with 8 bases between. This CDR3 spans 14 amino acids. CDR3 amino acids: CASSQSPRAYEQYV. CDR3 coding DNA: TGCGCCAGCAGTCAATCCCCCAGGGCCTACGAGCAGTACGTC.

The chain carries TRBV6-5 and TRBJ2-7; tentatively, D is TRBD1 (6 bases). Trimming left V 6 bases short and J 6 bases short, with 15 bases between. Germline values: CDR1 MNHEY, CDR2 SVGAGI. This CDR3 is 13 amino acids long. The CDR3 loop is CASRIRDMGEQYF. DNA for the CDR3: TGTGCCAGCAGAATCCGGGACATGGGCGAGCAGTACTTC.

This clone appeared a few times. Here the CDR3 DNA reads TGTGCCAGCAGCCCTAACAGGGGATCAGCCTCACAGTTCTTC. Protein product: CASSPNRGSASQFF. V and J are TRBV7-3 and TRBJ2-1; the match to TRBD1 covers 7 bases. The CDR3 runs 14 residues. Germline V gives CDR1 SGHTA, CDR2 FQGTGA. Unmatched junction bases numbered 14, after V lost 5 bases and J lost 13 bases. The entire variable domain, with the rest obtained from reference TRBV7-3 and TRBJ2-1, is as follows: GAGVSQTPSNKVTEKGKYVELRCDPISGHTALYWYRQSLGQGPEFLIYFQGTGAADDSGLPNDRFFAVRPEGSVSTLKIQRTERGDSAVYLCASSPNRGSASQFFGPGTRLTVL.

Remarks on this clone: Distinct nucleotide sequences in the sample also encode this CDR3. The rearrangement uses TRBV2 and TRBJ2-3; 10 bases line up with TRBD2. Germline V CDR1 and CDR2: SNHLY, FYNNEI. The CDR3 is 14 amino acids. The junction had 1 base not matched to a gene; V was cut back by 6 bases and J by 1 base. The CDR3: CASSGLAGTDTQYF. The CDR3 DNA follows: TGTGCCAGCAGCGGACTAGCGGGCACAGATACGCAGTATTTT.

In this sample, this clone turned up a few times. The rearrangement links TRBV7-6 to TRBJ2-3; D is undetermined. Germline values: CDR1 SGHVS, CDR2 FNYEAQ. The CDR3 covers 17 residues. Trimming took off 5 bases at V and 3 bases at J, with 21 bases between the two ends. The CDR3: CASSPWPVGSGTDTQYF. The CDR3 coding sequence is TGTGCCAGCAGCCCCTGGCCCGTTGGATCGGGTACAGATACGCAGTATTTT.

The CDR3 bases are TGTGCCAGCAGCCCTCGGACAGGGGGCAGGGCTAATGAAAAACTGTTTTTT. Protein: CASSPRTGGRANEKLFF. The J gene is TRBJ1-4, the V gene TRBV25-1, with 11 bases lining up with TRBD1. Germline CDR1 is MGHDK and CDR2 is SYGVNS. The CDR3 consists of 17 residues. V shed 6 bases and J 3 bases; nucleotides not matched to a gene: 9.

This clone has a handful of counts. V and J are TRBV30 and TRBJ2-3; D is unclear. Trimming stripped 1 base from V and 1 base from J, with 6 bases between. This CDR3 spans 13 amino acids. Germline V gives CDR1 GTSNPN, CDR2 SVGIG (reference sequence). CDR3 nucleotides: TGTGCCTGGAGTGGGGCCGGCACAGATACGCAGTATTTT. Its translation is CAWSGAGTDTQYF.

This clone has a handful of counts. The chain carries TRBV5-6 and TRBJ2-3, with 7 positions matching TRBD2. This CDR3 contains 14 residues. CDR1 is SGHDT and CDR2 is YYEEEE in the germline V gene. J gave up 6 bases and V 4 bases, and 8 bases lay outside the gene matches. This CDR3 reads CASSPGGGTDTQYF. CDR3 nucleotides: TGTGCCAGCAGCCCCGGGGGAGGGACGGATACGCAGTATTTT.

This chain joins TRBV15 and TRBJ1-5; D is undetermined. From germline, CDR1 is LNHNV and CDR2 YYDKDF (reference sequence). V gave up 1 base and J gave up 6 bases, with 10 bases separating them. CDR3 length equals 14 residues. The chain's CDR3 is CATSRGQVPQPQHF. DNA for the CDR3: TGTGCCACCAGCAGAGGACAAGTTCCTCAGCCCCAGCATTTT.

This clone occurred a few times. V gene TRBV19 combines with J gene TRBJ1-1; D not certain. There are 15 residues in the CDR3. Germline V CDR1 and CDR2: LNHDA, SQIVND (reference sequence). V was clipped by 3 bases and J by 1 base, with 12 bases between them. The CDR3 here is CASSMPVERNTEAFF. The DNA for the CDR3 is TGTGCCAGTAGTATGCCGGTGGAGAGGAACACTGAAGCTTTCTTT.

This clone was picked up a small number of times. The J gene is TRBJ1-4, the V gene TRBV14; D not resolved. The V end lost 4 bases, the J end lost 8 bases, and 11 bases lay between the germline ends. The germline gives CDR1 SGHDN, CDR2 FVKESK. This CDR3 region has 13 residues. Here the CDR3 reads CASSRAGGEKLFF. The CDR3 DNA reads TGTGCCAGCAGCCGGGCAGGCGGGGAAAAACTGTTTTTT. The full variable domain, with the rest looked up from reference TRBV14 and TRBJ1-4, is EAGVTQFPSHSVIEKGQTVTLRCDPISGHDNLYWYRRVMGKEIKFLLHFVKESKQDESGMPNNRFLAERTGGTYSTLKVQPAELEDSGVYFCASSRAGGEKLFFGSGTQLSVL.

V is TRBV19 and J is TRBJ2-1, with D perhaps TRBD1 (5 bases). The CDR3 runs 14 residues. Germline CDR1 reads LNHDA; CDR2 reads SQIVND (reference sequence). Trimming took off 3 bases at V and 9 bases at J, with 15 bases between the two ends. This chain's CDR3 is CASSIHTGSGEQFF. CDR3 DNA: TGTGCCAGTAGTATTCACACAGGCTCTGGTGAGCAGTTCTTC.

This clone was detected only a few times. The chain has TRBV27 and TRBJ2-1, with 9 bases identical to TRBD1. The J segment lost 6 bases and the V segment lost 4 bases, leaving 10 bases of the junction unmatched. Germline CDR1 is MNHEY and CDR2 is SMNVEV (reference sequence). The CDR3 has 16 residues. In DNA form, the CDR3 reads TGTGCCAGCAGTTCCCTAGGGACAGGGCACATCAATGAGCAGTTCTTC. Translated: CASSSLGTGHINEQFF.

The gene calls are TRBV19 and TRBJ2-5, with TRBD2 as a possible D gene (6 bases). The germline gives CDR1 LNHDA, CDR2 SQIVND (reference sequence). The V and J ends lost 5 bases and 1 base respectively, with 11 bases between them. This CDR3 region has 14 residues. The CDR3 DNA follows: TGTGCCAGTAGTGGGCAGGGAGGCCAAGAGACCCAGTACTTC. It specifies CASSGQGGQETQYF.